Presented here are 18 T cell receptor beta chains from one specimen sequenced in a study of T-cell memory formation after mild COVID-19 (dated by TCRdb to about 2021). Library prep was done by 5' RACE. The instrument given in TCRdb is Illumina NovaSeq 6000. The public sequencing data were trimmed at Q25 with fastp and processed into clonotypes with MiXCR by TCRdb, which kept only in-frame beta chains. Rows matching on CDR3 protein sequence are summarized as one entry with the most common DNA and genes. Recorded for this sample are fewer than 200,000 distinct CDR3 sequences; roughly a fifth of them occurred a single time. The top ten clones comprise about 21% of the sample. Sequencing was carried out using PBMCs or a T cell subset sorted from them (not recorded which). Receptors were obtained from an adult woman who had mild COVID-19 (a few samples of this study predate the infection). The sample titles of this study are shuffled in the database, so cell type and time point are left out; the donor was told from shared clones.

The rearrangement joins TRBV5-1 to TRBJ2-7; TRBD2 is a possible D gene (6 bases). Per the germline V gene, CDR1 is SGHRS and CDR2 is YFSETQ. The CDR3 is 16 residues long. V lost 3 bases and J 9 bases, leaving 25 bases between the germline ends. The CDR3 coding sequence is TGCGCCAGCAGCTCCGATCCCGGGACTCAAATCGGGTCGCAGTACTTC. Protein: CASSSDPGTQIGSQYF. Based on the CDR3 plus reference TRBV5-1 and TRBJ2-7, the full variable domain is KAGVTQTPRYLIKTRGQQVTLSCSPISGHRSVSWYQQTPGQGLQFLFEYFSETQRNKGNFPGRFSGRQFSNSRSEMNVSTLELGDSALYLCASSSDPGTQIGSQYFGPGTRLTVT.

The rearrangement joins TRBV18 to TRBJ2-1; D is possibly TRBD2 (5 bases). The V gene lost 3 bases and the J gene lost 0 bases, with 6 bases spanning the gap. The length of the CDR3 is 14 residues. Germline V gene data show CDR1 as KGHSH and CDR2 as LQKENI. This CDR3 is CASSPTSSYNEQFF. Written as DNA, the CDR3 is TGTGCCAGCTCACCTACTAGCTCCTACAATGAGCAGTTCTTC.

This clonotype was observed a handful of times. The V and J genes are TRBV12-3 or TRBV12-4 and TRBJ2-5, with 7 bases aligning to TRBD1. The CDR3 runs to 15 residues. The ends lost 5 bases at V and 1 base at J; junction bases unmatched: 7. This CDR3 reads CASSRPTGRQETQYF. The DNA of the CDR3 is TGTGCCAGCAGTCGCCCGACAGGGCGCCAAGAGACCCAGTACTTC.

This clonotype was seen more than once but under ten times. This rearrangement joins TRBV10-3 to TRBJ2-7; D could derive from TRBD1 or TRBD2 (5 bases each). V was shortened by 4 bases and J by 2 bases, with 12 bases between the two germline ends. CDR1 is ENHRY and CDR2 is SYGVKD in the germline V gene. There are 14 residues in the CDR3. CDR3 DNA sequence: TGTGCCATCAGTGCTCCGGGACCGGCCTACGAGCAGTACTTC. Protein product: CAISAPGPAYEQYF.

This rearrangement joins TRBV9 to TRBJ2-3, with no clear D. The germline CDR1 and CDR2 sequences are SGDLS and YYNGEE. The V end lost 0 bases, the J end lost 2 bases, and 10 bases lay between the germline ends. This CDR3 is 15 amino acids long. The CDR3 coding sequence is TGTGCCAGCAGCGTAGTAGGCAGCTCCACAGATACGCAGTATTTT. Its translation: CASSVVGSSTDTQYF.

The gene calls are TRBV29-1 and TRBJ2-7; tentative D call: TRBD1 (7 bases). The CDR3 runs 13 residues. V was trimmed by 3 bases and J by 6 bases, leaving 15 bases between them. Germline CDR1 SQVTM, CDR2 ANQGSEA. CDR3 in amino acids: CSVEEGQTFEQYF. The CDR3 region has the DNA TGCAGCGTTGAGGAGGGACAGACATTCGAGCAGTACTTC.

This clonotype showed up just a few times. This chain links TRBV28 with TRBJ1-6; D remains ambiguous. The CDR3 covers 14 residues. Germline loops: CDR1 MDHEN, CDR2 SYDVKM. Between the trimmed V and J ends, which lost 2 bases and 5 bases, there was a span of 7 bases. CDR3 nucleotides: TGTGCCAGCAGTTTAGCACACAATAATTCACCCCTCCACTTT. Encoded protein: CASSLAHNNSPLHF.

CDR3: CASSFGTGAGGNTEAFF. The CDR3 DNA sequence: TGCGCCAGCAGCTTCGGGACAGGGGCCGGGGGGAACACTGAAGCTTTCTTT. The chain couples TRBV5-1 to TRBJ1-1; 10 bases match TRBD1. Germline CDR1 is SGHRS and CDR2 is YFSETQ. The V gene end was trimmed by 2 bases and the J gene end by 1 base; junction bases not matched to a gene: 8. This CDR3 is built from 17 residues.

This chain connects TRBV29-1 to TRBJ2-2; D not certain. This CDR3 has 15 amino acids. Trimming pared 2 bases from V and 4 bases from J, leaving 14 bases between. Germline CDR1 and CDR2: SQVTM and ANQGSEA. The CDR3 DNA reads TGCAGCGTTGAATCGGGTCCAGCTGGCACCGGGGAGCTGTTTTTT. Translated: CSVESGPAGTGELFF.

This clonotype has just a few counts. V gene TRBV19 combines with J gene TRBJ2-7, with a possible D match to TRBD2 (5 bases). Germline assignment: CDR1 LNHDA and CDR2 SQIVND (reference sequence). V dropped 5 bases and J dropped 0 bases, with 14 bases sitting between them. The CDR3 contains 15 residues. The CDR3 sequence is CASSFSTGDSYEQYF. Here the CDR3 DNA reads TGTGCCAGTAGTTTCTCTACCGGGGACTCCTACGAGCAGTACTTC.

The chain couples TRBV4-3 to TRBJ1-2; 10 positions agree with TRBD1. CDR3 length equals 17 residues. V lost 1 base, J lost 8 bases, and 13 bases stayed unmatched. Germline V lookup: CDR1 LGHNA, CDR2 YSLEER. The CDR3 bases are TGCGCCAGCAGCCAAGCGAGGGACAGGGGTTTTGTTTTAGGCTACACCTTC. As protein: CASSQARDRGFVLGYTF.

There are a few counts of this clonotype. The V and J genes are TRBV24-1 and TRBJ2-2; 8 bases line up with TRBD1. The germline CDR1 and CDR2 sequences are KGHDR and SFDVKD. The V gene end was trimmed by 5 bases and the J gene end by 0 bases; junction bases not matched to a gene: 7. The CDR3 sequence is 17 residues long. The CDR3 DNA sequence: TGTGCCACCAGTGCTATGGGACAGGAGCCGAACACCGGGGAGCTGTTTTTT. The encoded protein is CATSAMGQEPNTGELFF.

This sequence joins TRBV7-6 and TRBJ2-3; 12 nucleotides agree with TRBD2. The CDR3 runs to 16 residues. V trimming: 5 bases; J trimming: 2 bases; junction bases outside the gene matches: 5. Germline CDR1 SGHVS, CDR2 FNYEAQ. CDR3 nucleotide sequence: TGTGCCAGCAGCCAAGGACTAGCGGGGCCCACAGATACGCAGTATTTT. It is translated as CASSQGLAGPTDTQYF.

The J gene is TRBJ2-1, the V gene TRBV4-1, with TRBD2 as a possible D gene (7 bases). This CDR3 region has 11 residues. The germline V gene has CDR1 MGHRA and CDR2 YSYEKL. V was pared by 3 bases and J by 15 bases, with 12 bases between. The CDR3 is CASSHSGGTFF. CDR3 bases: TGCGCCAGCAGCCACTCGGGGGGCACGTTCTTC.

V is TRBV6-6 and J is TRBJ1-1; TRBD1 aligns across 7 bases. CDR1 and CDR2 from the germline V gene are MNHNY and SVGAGI (reference sequence). Unmatched junction bases numbered 10, after V lost 5 bases and J lost 1 base. The CDR3 loop spans 16 amino acids. CDR3 protein: CASSPWTGTANTEAFF. The CDR3 nucleotides read TGTGCCAGCAGTCCTTGGACCGGGACAGCGAACACTGAAGCTTTCTTT.

This rearrangement joins TRBV7-9 to TRBJ1-5, with D possibly matching TRBD1 (5 bases). From germline, CDR1 is SEHNR and CDR2 FQNEAQ (reference sequence). The CDR3 sequence is 16 residues long. V lost 5 bases to trimming and J lost 4 bases, with 18 bases between them. The CDR3 sequence is CASSEQTVGINQPQHF. CDR3 bases: TGTGCCAGCAGCGAACAGACAGTGGGTATTAATCAGCCCCAGCATTTT.

This chain uses TRBV27 with TRBJ1-2; no clear D. The CDR3 is 13 amino acids. The V end was cut by 2 bases, the J end by 2 bases, with 6 bases between. Germline CDR1 and CDR2: MNHEY and SMNVEV (reference sequence). The CDR3, as DNA: TGTGCCAGCAGTTTACAGATGAACTATGGCTACACCTTC. As protein: CASSLQMNYGYTF.

The V call is TRBV14, the J call TRBJ1-1; TRBD1 aligns across 10 bases. CDR3 length: 14 amino acids. Germline V gene lookup returns CDR1 SGHDN and CDR2 FVKESK. V shed 2 bases and J 8 bases; nucleotides not matched to a gene: 5. This CDR3 reads CASSQLLGQGEAFF. The CDR3 region has the DNA TGTGCCAGCAGCCAATTACTGGGACAGGGGGAAGCTTTCTTT.